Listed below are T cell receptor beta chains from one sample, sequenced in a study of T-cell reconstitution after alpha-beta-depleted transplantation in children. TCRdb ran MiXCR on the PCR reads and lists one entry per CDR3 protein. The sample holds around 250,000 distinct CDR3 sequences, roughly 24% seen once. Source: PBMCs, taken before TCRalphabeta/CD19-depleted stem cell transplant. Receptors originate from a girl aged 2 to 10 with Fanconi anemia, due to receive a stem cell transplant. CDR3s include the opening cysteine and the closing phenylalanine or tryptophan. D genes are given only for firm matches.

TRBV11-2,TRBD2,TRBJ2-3,CASSLWLGRLAGGPDTQYF
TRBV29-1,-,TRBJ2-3,CSVKIGQGMTDTQYF
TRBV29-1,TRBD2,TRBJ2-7,CSVELESGSHYEQYF
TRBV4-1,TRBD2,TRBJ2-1,CASSQPTSGRWLEQFF
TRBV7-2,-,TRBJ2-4,CASSPSGIEGTRGIQYF
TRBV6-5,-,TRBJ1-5,CASRTGSHQPQHF
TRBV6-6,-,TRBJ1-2,CASTPKYGYTF
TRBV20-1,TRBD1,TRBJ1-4,CSARGQGTNEKLFF
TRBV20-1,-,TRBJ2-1,CSARDRLDNEQFF
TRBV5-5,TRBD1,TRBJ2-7,CASRPGQGSVNYEQYF
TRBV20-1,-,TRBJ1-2,CSETGYTF
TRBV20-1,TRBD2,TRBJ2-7,CSARDLGLAGKEGRAYEQYF
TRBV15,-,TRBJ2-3,CATSRVQGTDTQYF
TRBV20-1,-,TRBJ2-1,CSASRDWDNEQFF
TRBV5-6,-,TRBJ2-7,CASSRIGTPAHEQYF
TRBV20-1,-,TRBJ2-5,CSARASPETQYF
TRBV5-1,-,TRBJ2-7,CASSYNSYEQYF
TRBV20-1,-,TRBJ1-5,CSASLPDQSQHF
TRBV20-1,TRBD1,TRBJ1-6,CSARTGWDNSPLHF
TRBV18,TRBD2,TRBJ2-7,CASSPSGLAFYEQYF
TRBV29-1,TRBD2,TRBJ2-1,CSVVFPGTSSNEQFF
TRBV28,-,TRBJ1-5,CASSLGGQPQHF
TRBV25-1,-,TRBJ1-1,CASHPIGKYTEAFF
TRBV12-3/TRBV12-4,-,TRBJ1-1,CASSFWAQGNTEAFF
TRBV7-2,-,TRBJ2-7,CASSSYVVRTYEQYF
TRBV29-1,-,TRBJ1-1,CSVETAQEAFF
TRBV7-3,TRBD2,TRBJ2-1,CASSLTTSGSNEQFF
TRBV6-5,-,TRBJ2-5,CASSYLVRGTQYF
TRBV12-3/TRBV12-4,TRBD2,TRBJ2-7,CASSKTSLSSYEQYF
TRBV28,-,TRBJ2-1,CASSHTGKGFNEQFF